This TCR beta chain was sequenced during a study of blood T cell repertoires in COVID-19. Overall study context: Whether acute or convalescent, the COVID-19 samples came from the United States, Italy and Spain. From T cells, B-cell-depleted T cells, or PBMCs came the material, which was cDNA or gDNA.

The CDR3 is 13 residues long. Germline lookup yields CDR1 MNHEY and CDR2 SVGAGI. V was cut by 9 bases and J by 7 bases, with 18 bases left in between. As processed by the authors: Amplified reference gene primers provided the basis for estimating nucleated cell counts. Libraries were prepared by immunoSEQ multiplex PCR; TCRdb keeps only in-frame clonotypes and omits some of them. V and J calls and clone size are as listed in that table; D and trimming were resolved from the DNA. The sample shows roughly 250,000 clones, around 86% of them seen only once. Sequences were obtained from peripheral blood. This sequence was found in a woman in her sixties or seventies with active or convalescent COVID-19. The chain employs TRBV6-5 and TRBJ2-5, with D tentatively TRBD2 (6 bases). The CDR3 loop reads CARPWGDSGTQYF. Here the CDR3 DNA reads TGTGCCAGGCCGTGGGGGGACTCTGGGACCCAGTACTTC.